This T cell receptor beta chain was profiled in a study of response to subunit inactivated influenza vaccine. The CDR3 covers 15 residues. V was trimmed by 2 bases and J by 5 bases, leaving 11 bases between them. Germline-derived CDR1 and CDR2 are SGHRS and YFSETQ. This clonotype was recorded a few times. TCRdb ran MiXCR on the RT-PCR reads and lists one entry per CDR3 protein. The sample includes over 750,000 distinct CDR3 sequences, around 20% of them seen just once. Specimen: PBMCs from blood, collected about 5 days after vaccination. The receptor's source is a man aged 50-60 years who received an inactivated influenza vaccine. The chain recombines TRBV5-1 with TRBJ1-6; a weak D match, TRBD1 (5 bases). CDR3: CASSFDSSDNSPLHF. The DNA for the CDR3 is TGCGCCAGCAGCTTCGACAGTTCTGATAATTCACCCCTCCACTTT.